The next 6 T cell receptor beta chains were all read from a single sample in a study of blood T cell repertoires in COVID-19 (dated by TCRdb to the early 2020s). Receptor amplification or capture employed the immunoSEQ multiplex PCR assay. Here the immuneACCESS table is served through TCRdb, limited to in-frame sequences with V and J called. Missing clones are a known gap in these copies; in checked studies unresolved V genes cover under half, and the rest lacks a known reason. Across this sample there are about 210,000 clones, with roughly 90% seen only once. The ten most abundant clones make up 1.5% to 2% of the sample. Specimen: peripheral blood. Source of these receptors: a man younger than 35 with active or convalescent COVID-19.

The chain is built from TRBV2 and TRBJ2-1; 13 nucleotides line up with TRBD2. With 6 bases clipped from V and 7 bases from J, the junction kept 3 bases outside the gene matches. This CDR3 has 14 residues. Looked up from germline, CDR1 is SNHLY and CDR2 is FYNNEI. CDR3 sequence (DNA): TGTGCCAGCAGCAAACTAGCGGGAGGGAATGAGCAGTTCTTC. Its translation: CASSKLAGGNEQFF. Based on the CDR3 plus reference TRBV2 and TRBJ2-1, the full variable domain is EPEVTQTPSHQVTQMGQEVILRCVPISNHLYFYWYRQILGQKVEFLVSFYNNEISEKSEIFDDQFSVERPDGSNFTLKIRSTKLEDSAMYFCASSKLAGGNEQFFGPGTRLTVL.

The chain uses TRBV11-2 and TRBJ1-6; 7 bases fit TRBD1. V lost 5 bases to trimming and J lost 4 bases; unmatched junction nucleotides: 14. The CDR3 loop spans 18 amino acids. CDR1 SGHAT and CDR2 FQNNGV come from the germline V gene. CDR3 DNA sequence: TGTGCCAGCAGCATAAGACAGGGTTCCCTGGAGTATAATTCACCCCTCCACTTT. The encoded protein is CASSIRQGSLEYNSPLHF.

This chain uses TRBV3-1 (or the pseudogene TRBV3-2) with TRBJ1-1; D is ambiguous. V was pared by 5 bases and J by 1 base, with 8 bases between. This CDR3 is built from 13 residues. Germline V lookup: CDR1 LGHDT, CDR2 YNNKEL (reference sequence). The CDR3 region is CASSSGGNTEAFF. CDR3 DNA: TGTGCCAGCAGCAGCGGCGGGAACACTGAAGCTTTCTTT.

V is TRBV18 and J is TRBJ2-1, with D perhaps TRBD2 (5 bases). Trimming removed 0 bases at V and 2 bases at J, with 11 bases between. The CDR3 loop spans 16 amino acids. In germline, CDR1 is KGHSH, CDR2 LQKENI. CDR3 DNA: TGTGCCAGCTCACCACCAACGTACGGGGCCTACAATGAGCAGTTCTTC. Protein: CASSPPTYGAYNEQFF.

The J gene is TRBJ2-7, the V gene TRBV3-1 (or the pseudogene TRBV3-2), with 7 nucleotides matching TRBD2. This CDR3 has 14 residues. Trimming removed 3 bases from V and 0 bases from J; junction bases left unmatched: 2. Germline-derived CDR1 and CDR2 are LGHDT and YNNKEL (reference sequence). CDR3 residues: CASSQRGYSYEQYF. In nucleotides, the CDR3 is TGTGCCAGCAGCCAGCGGGGGTACTCCTACGAGCAGTACTTC.

CDR3 nucleotides: TGTGCCAGCAGCCTATCTCCGGCTCGGGTCCATGAGCAGTTCTTC. Translated, it gives CASSLSPARVHEQFF. This chain uses TRBV6-6 with TRBJ2-1; no definite D call. The germline V and J ends were trimmed by 6 bases and 8 bases, with 20 bases remaining between them. The germline CDR1 and CDR2 sequences are MNHNY and SVGAGI (reference sequence). This CDR3 has 15 residues.